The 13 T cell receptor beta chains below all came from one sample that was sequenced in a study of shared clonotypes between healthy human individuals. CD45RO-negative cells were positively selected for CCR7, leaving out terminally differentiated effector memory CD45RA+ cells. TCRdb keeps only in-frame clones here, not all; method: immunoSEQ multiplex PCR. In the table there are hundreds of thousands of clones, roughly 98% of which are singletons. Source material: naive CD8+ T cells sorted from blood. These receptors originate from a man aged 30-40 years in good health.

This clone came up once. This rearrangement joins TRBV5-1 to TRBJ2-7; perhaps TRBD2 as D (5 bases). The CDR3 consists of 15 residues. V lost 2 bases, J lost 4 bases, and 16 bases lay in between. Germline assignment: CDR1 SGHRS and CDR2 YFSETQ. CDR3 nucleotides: TGCGCCAGCAGCTTTTATGTGGGAGTGGTATACGAGCAGTACTTC. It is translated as CASSFYVGVVYEQYF.

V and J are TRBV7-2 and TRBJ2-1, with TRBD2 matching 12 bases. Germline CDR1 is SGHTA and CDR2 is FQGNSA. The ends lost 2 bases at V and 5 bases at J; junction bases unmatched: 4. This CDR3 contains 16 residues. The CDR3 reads CASSLWASGRDNEQFF. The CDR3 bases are TGTGCCAGCAGCTTATGGGCTAGCGGGAGGGACAATGAGCAGTTCTTC.

The CDR3, as DNA: TGTGCCAACCGCCACCCCCGGGGAGGGGGGTGGACTAACTATGGCTACACCTTC. It codes for CANRHPRGGGWTNYGYTF. The chain has TRBV27 and TRBJ1-2, with a tentative D call TRBD1 (6 bases). The germline gives CDR1 MNHEY, CDR2 SMNVEV (reference sequence). The CDR3 is 18 residues long. The ends were cut back, 10 bases at V and 0 bases at J, with 27 bases in the middle.

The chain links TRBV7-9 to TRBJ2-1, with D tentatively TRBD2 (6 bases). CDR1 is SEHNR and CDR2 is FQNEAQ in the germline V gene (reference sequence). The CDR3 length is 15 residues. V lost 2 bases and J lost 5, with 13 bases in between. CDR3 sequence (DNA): TGTGCCAGCAGCTTAAGGCCTAGCGAAGACAATGAGCAGTTCTTC. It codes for CASSLRPSEDNEQFF.

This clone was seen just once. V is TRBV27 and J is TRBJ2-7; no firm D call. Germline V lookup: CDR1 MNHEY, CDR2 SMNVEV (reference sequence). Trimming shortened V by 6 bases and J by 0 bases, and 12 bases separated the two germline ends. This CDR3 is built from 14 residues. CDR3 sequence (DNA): TGTGCCAGCAGCACCGACCCGAGCTCCTACGAGCAGTACTTC. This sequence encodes CASSTDPSSYEQYF.

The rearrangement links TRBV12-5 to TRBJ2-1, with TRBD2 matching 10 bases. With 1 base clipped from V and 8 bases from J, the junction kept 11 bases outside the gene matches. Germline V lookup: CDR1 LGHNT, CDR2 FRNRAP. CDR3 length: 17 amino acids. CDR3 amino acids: CASGLGITGTSVDEQFF. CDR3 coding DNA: TGTGCTAGTGGTTTGGGTATTACCGGGACTAGCGTCGATGAGCAGTTCTTC.

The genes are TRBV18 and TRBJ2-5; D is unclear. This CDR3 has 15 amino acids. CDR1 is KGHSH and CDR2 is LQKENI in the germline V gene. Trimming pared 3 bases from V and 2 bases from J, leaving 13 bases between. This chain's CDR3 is CASSPEWAPQETQYF. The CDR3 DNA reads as TGTGCCAGCTCACCCGAGTGGGCCCCACAAGAGACCCAGTACTTC.

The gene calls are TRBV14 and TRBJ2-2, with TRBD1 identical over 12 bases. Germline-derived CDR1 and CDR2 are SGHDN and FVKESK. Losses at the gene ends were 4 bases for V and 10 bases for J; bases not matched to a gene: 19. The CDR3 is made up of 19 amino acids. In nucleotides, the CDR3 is TGTGCCAGCAGCCTCCAACCGGGACAGGGGGCGCGTGGTAGAGCGGAGCTGTTTTTT. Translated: CASSLQPGQGARGRAELFF.

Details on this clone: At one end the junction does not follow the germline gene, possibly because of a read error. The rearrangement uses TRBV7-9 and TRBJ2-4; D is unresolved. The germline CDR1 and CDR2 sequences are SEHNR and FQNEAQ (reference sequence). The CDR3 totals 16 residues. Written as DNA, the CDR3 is TGTGCCAGCAGCTCACCGTGGGGTTGGGCCAACAACATTCAGTACTTC. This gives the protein CASSSPWGWANNIQYF.

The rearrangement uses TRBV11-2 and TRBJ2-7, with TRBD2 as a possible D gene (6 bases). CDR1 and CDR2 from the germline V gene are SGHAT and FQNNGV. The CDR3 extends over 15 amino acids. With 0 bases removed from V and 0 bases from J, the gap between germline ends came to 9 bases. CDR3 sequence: CASSLEGGSSYEQYF. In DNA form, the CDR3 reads TGTGCCAGCAGCTTAGAAGGAGGGAGCTCCTACGAGCAGTACTTC.

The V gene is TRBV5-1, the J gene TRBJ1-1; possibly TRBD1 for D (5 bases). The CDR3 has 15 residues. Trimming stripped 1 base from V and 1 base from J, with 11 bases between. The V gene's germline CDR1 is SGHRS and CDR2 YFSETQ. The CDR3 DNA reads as TGCGCCAGCAGCTTGCGGAATGGGGCGAACACTGAAGCTTTCTTT. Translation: CASSLRNGANTEAFF.

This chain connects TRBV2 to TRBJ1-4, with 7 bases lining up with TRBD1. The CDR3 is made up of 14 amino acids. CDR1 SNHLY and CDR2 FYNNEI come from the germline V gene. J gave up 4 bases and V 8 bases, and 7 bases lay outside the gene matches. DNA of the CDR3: TGTGCCAGCGCGGACAGGACAGTTAATGAAAAACTGTTTTTT. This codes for CASADRTVNEKLFF. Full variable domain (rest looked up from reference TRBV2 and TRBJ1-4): EPEVTQTPSHQVTQMGQEVILRCVPISNHLYFYWYRQILGQKVEFLVSFYNNEISEKSEIFDDQFSVERPDGSNFTLKIRSTKLEDSAMYFCASADRTVNEKLFFGSGTQLSVL.

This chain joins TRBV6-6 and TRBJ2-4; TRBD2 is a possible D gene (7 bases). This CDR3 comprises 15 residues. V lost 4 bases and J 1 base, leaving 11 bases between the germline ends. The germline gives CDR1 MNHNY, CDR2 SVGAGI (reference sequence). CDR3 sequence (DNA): TGTGCCAGCAGTTCCGGGGGGCCGGCCAAAAACATTCAGTACTTC. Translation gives CASSSGGPAKNIQYF.